Listed below are T cell receptor beta chains from one sample, sequenced in a study of graft-versus-host responses after intestinal transplantation. Libraries were prepared by immunoSEQ multiplex PCR; TCRdb keeps only in-frame clonotypes and omits some of them. Among some 40,000 clones, about 93% were seen once, and the ten largest hold 21%. These TCRs are of unknown antigen specificity. This material consisted of unstimulated CD8+ T cells sorted from spleen or lymph node cells, taken before transplant. The origin of the receptors is a human donor who was the organ donor for an intestinal transplant. Both conserved end residues are part of each CDR3. Fields, in order: V gene, J gene, CDR3 protein.

>TRBV7-9|TRBJ2-1
CASRDSNEQFF
>TRBV7-3|TRBJ2-2
CASSPRGGQRAGELFF
>TRBV27|TRBJ2-7
CASSPSGSGSYEQYF
>TRBV30|TRBJ2-1
CAWSGGNEQFF
>TRBV21-1|TRBJ2-4
CASSISSSGSCFAKNIQYF
>TRBV7-9|TRBJ1-2
CASSLDPGANYGYTF
>TRBV5-1|TRBJ2-7
CASSLAGGRPPYEQYF
>TRBV14|TRBJ1-6
CASSQLRTGGYNSPLHF
>TRBV5-1|TRBJ1-4
CASSLVGRGEKLFF
>TRBV5-1|TRBJ2-3
CASSLVSGDTQYF
>TRBV5-1|TRBJ2-1
CASSPVRAEQFF
>TRBV28|TRBJ2-5
CASSAGLSNQETQYF
>TRBV9|TRBJ2-5
CASSPGGRETQYF
>TRBV4-3|TRBJ2-7
CASSQVGAGTGYEQYF
>TRBV27|TRBJ2-7
CASSPDYYEQYF
>TRBV10-3|TRBJ2-2
CAISEWDANTGELFF
>TRBV28|TRBJ1-1
CASSRGLYTEAFF
>TRBV11-2|TRBJ2-7
CASSLEPILYEQYF
>TRBV10-3|TRBJ2-3
CAISQLATRGRNTQYF
>TRBV18|TRBJ1-4
CASSPRDRGVEKLFF
>TRBV7-9|TRBJ1-1
CASSLFLRVTDTEAFF
>TRBV6-6|TRBJ1-5
CASSYVARRGNQPQHF
>TRBV7-6|TRBJ2-7
CASSLDQAGTSYEQYF
>TRBV2|TRBJ2-3
CASSEGRTSRISGTDTQYF
>TRBV6-5|TRBJ2-7
CASSHSDPYEQYF
>TRBV6-6|TRBJ2-7
CASSQQAIPLYEQYF
>TRBV5-1|TRBJ1-2
CASSFTNYGYTF
>TRBV9|TRBJ2-1
CASSVGTGGRNEQFF
>TRBV28|TRBJ2-2
CASSFENPGQGFNTGELFF
>TRBV5-8|TRBJ2-1
CASSSGQGRDNEQFF
>TRBV6-5|TRBJ1-4
CASSYSMAEKLFF
>TRBV11-2|TRBJ1-4
CASSSPSGTGREKLFF
>TRBV11-3|TRBJ2-7
CASSFLRETSYEQYF
>TRBV29-1|TRBJ2-5
CSVGLAGRQETQYF
>TRBV6-5|TRBJ2-7
CASSYASGAYEQYF